These 15 T cell receptor beta chains originate from one sample sequenced in a study of neurological immune-mediated disorders. Time point denoted: longitudinal time-point 3. Each CDR3 protein is one row after TCRdb ran MiXCR on the 5' RACE reads. The table includes tens of thousands of distinct CDR3 sequences, 13% detected once. Sequencing input: PBMCs. These receptors were taken from a man under 40 in good health.

The sample holds many counts of this clonotype. The chain carries TRBV15 and TRBJ1-2; 9 bases map to TRBD1. J gave up 2 bases and V 3 bases, and 7 bases lay outside the gene matches. From germline, CDR1 is LNHNV and CDR2 YYDKDF (reference sequence). CDR3 length: 16 amino acids. In nucleotides, the CDR3 is TGTGCCACCAGCAGGAAGGGGGGACAGGGAAACTATGGCTACACCTTC. It encodes CATSRKGGQGNYGYTF. Together with reference TRBV15 and TRBJ1-2, the CDR3 gives the full variable domain: DAMVIQNPRYQVTQFGKPVTLSCSQTLNHNVMYWYQQKSSQAPKLLFHYYDKDFNNEADTPDNFQSRRPNTSFCFLDIRSPGLGDTAMYLCATSRKGGQGNYGYTFGSGTRLTVV.

V gene TRBV3-1 combines with J gene TRBJ2-5; D is uncertain. This CDR3 contains 14 residues. Germline V CDR1 and CDR2: LGHDT, YNNKEL (reference sequence). Trimming left V 3 bases short and J 5 bases short, with 13 bases between. For the CDR3, the DNA is TGTGCCAGCAGCCACTACGAGAGAAGGGAGACCCAGTACTTC. It specifies CASSHYERRETQYF.

The chain employs TRBV7-2 and TRBJ2-5, with 9 bases matching TRBD1. The CDR3 consists of 14 residues. J was trimmed by 5 bases and V by 5 bases; bases with no gene match: 6. Germline V CDR1 and CDR2: SGHTA, FQGNSA. The CDR3 DNA sequence: TGTGCCAGCAGCCTTACAGGGGGCTGGGAGACCCAGTACTTC. This encodes CASSLTGGWETQYF.

This clonotype was seen once. The V call is TRBV28, the J call TRBJ2-7, with D perhaps matching TRBD1 (5 bases). Germline CDR1 reads MDHEN; CDR2 reads SYDVKM. Trimming removed 7 bases from V and 3 bases from J, with 7 bases in between. The CDR3 sequence is 11 residues long. CDR3 sequence reads: CASKRGYEQYF. The CDR3 DNA is TGTGCCAGCAAAAGGGGCTACGAGCAGTACTTC. The variable domain in full, completed from reference TRBV28 and TRBJ2-7, reads DVKVTQSSRYLVKRTGEKVFLECVQDMDHENMFWYRQDPGLGLRLIYFSYDVKMKEKGDIPEGYSVSREKKERFSLILESASTNQTSMYLCASKRGYEQYFGPGTRLTVT.

This clonotype was detected many times. This chain joins TRBV5-1 and TRBJ2-7, with TRBD1 matching 7 bases. CDR1 is SGHRS, CDR2 YFSETQ, per germline. This CDR3 comprises 15 residues. V lost 0 bases, J lost 3 bases, and 6 bases stayed unmatched. The CDR3 nucleotides read TGCGCCAGCAGCTTGGCCGGGACAGAACGCTACGAGCAGTACTTC. Translating gives CASSLAGTERYEQYF. The full variable domain, rest sourced from reference TRBV5-1 and TRBJ2-7, is KAGVTQTPRYLIKTRGQQVTLSCSPISGHRSVSWYQQTPGQGLQFLFEYFSETQRNKGNFPGRFSGRQFSNSRSEMNVSTLELGDSALYLCASSLAGTERYEQYFGPGTRLTVT.

This clonotype has a count of ten or more. This sequence joins TRBV10-3 and TRBJ2-7; the match to TRBD2 covers 7 bases. The V gene's germline CDR1 is ENHRY and CDR2 SYGVKD. Trimming removed 6 bases from V and 0 bases from J; junction bases left unmatched: 5. This CDR3 is 14 amino acids long. The CDR3 loop is CAIRERESSYEQYF. Here the CDR3 DNA reads TGTGCCATCAGGGAGCGGGAAAGCTCCTACGAGCAGTACTTC.

Ten or more counts support this clonotype. The V gene is TRBV7-2, the J gene TRBJ2-2; 8 bases are shared with TRBD2. Germline trimming cut 1 base from V and 1 base from J; bases unmatched to any gene: 5. Germline V lookup: CDR1 SGHTA, CDR2 FQGNSA. The CDR3 runs 17 residues. This CDR3 is CASSLVLGLVNTGELFF. The CDR3 coding sequence is TGTGCCAGCAGCTTAGTCTTGGGACTAGTGAACACCGGGGAGCTGTTTTTT. Filled out from reference TRBV7-2 and TRBJ2-2, the complete variable domain reads GAGVSQSPSNKVTEKGKDVELRCDPISGHTALYWYRQSLGQGLEFLIYFQGNSAPDKSGLPSDRFSAERTGGSVSTLTIQRTQQEDSAVYLCASSLVLGLVNTGELFFGEGSRLTVL.

The rearrangement links TRBV28 to TRBJ1-2; D possibly corresponds to TRBD1 (5 bases). The V gene's germline CDR1 is MDHEN and CDR2 SYDVKM. The CDR3 runs to 14 residues. The V end lost 2 bases, the J end lost 4 bases, and 11 bases lay between the germline ends. The CDR3 protein is CASSLSRDGYGYTF. The DNA for the CDR3 is TGTGCCAGCAGTTTAAGTAGGGACGGCTATGGCTACACCTTC.

The gene calls are TRBV5-6 and TRBJ2-4, with a possible D match to TRBD2 (7 bases). Germline assignment: CDR1 SGHDT and CDR2 YYEEEE. The CDR3 spans 16 residues. Deletions cut 0 bases from V and 5 bases from J, with 15 bases between. This chain's CDR3 is CASSLVGGGPQNIQYF. CDR3 DNA sequence: TGTGCCAGCAGCTTGGTGGGGGGGGGCCCCCAAAACATTCAGTACTTC.

This clonotype was found once. This sequence may be a read error, since a much larger clone differs from it by one base. The chain combines TRBV20-1 with TRBJ2-1; tentatively, D is TRBD2 (7 bases). CDR1 DFQATT and CDR2 SNEGSKA come from the germline V gene (reference sequence). This CDR3 spans 13 amino acids. The chain's CDR3 is CIASRGRADEQFF. The CDR3, as DNA: TGCATTGCTAGTAGGGGGAGGGCCGATGAGCAGTTCTTC.

In nucleotides, the CDR3 is TGCGCCAGCAGTTCTCGACAGGGGGGTAAAAAACTGTTTTTT. It codes for CASSSRQGGKKLFF. The chain couples TRBV5-1 to TRBJ1-4; TRBD1 agrees at 9 bases. Germline V gene data show CDR1 as SGHRS and CDR2 as YFSETQ. The junction had 8 bases not matched to a gene; V was cut back by 5 bases and J by 9 bases. This CDR3 comprises 14 residues.

This clonotype was seen ten or more times. V usage is TRBV20-1 and J usage is TRBJ2-3; the D is unclear. Germline V gene lookup returns CDR1 DFQATT and CDR2 SNEGSKA (reference sequence). Trimming took 1 base from V and 4 from J, leaving 12 bases between them. There are 14 residues in the CDR3. The CDR3 reads CSARALGFSDTQYF. Written as DNA, the CDR3 is TGCAGTGCTAGAGCGTTAGGGTTTTCAGATACGCAGTATTTT.

This clonotype was counted many times. The chain carries TRBV20-1 and TRBJ1-2, with D possibly TRBD1 on 5 matching bases. Trimming took 5 bases from V and 1 from J, leaving 14 bases between them. The germline CDR1 and CDR2 sequences are DFQATT and SNEGSKA (reference sequence). This CDR3 is 14 amino acids long. This chain's CDR3 is CSAPGGGDNYGYTF. DNA for the CDR3: TGCAGTGCTCCGGGTGGGGGGGATAACTATGGCTACACCTTC.

This clonotype was found a few times. The chain employs TRBV6-1 and TRBJ2-2, with D maybe TRBD2 (6 bases). The CDR3 sequence is 15 residues long. The germline CDR1 and CDR2 sequences are MNHNS and SASEGT. V dropped 3 bases and J dropped 2 bases, with 10 bases sitting between them. CDR3 nucleotides: TGTGCCAGCAGTGAGTTGGCGGGAAACACCGGGGAGCTGTTTTTT. Its protein product is CASSELAGNTGELFF.

Ten or more counts support this clonotype. This chain links TRBV15 with TRBJ1-5; the D is unclear. V gave up 0 bases and J gave up 4 bases, with 4 bases separating them. The CDR3 is 13 residues long. Germline CDR1 LNHNV, CDR2 YYDKDF (reference sequence). This CDR3 reads CATSRDLNQPQHF. The CDR3 bases are TGTGCCACCAGCAGAGATCTAAATCAGCCCCAGCATTTT.